The source of this T cell receptor (beta chain) is a study of blood T cell repertoires in COVID-19. Trimming stripped 4 bases from V and 0 bases from J, with 21 bases between. CDR3 length equals 18 residues. Per germline, CDR1 MNHNS and CDR2 SASEGT. In the original processing: Nucleated cell number was recorded as an estimate derived from reference gene primer amplification. The protocol was immunoSEQ multiplex PCR, while the TCRdb copy is restricted to in-frame clones and leaves out a portion. Clonal size and the V and J genes are those of that table, whereas D and trimming came from the DNA. The repertoire holds about 300,000 clones, with roughly 89% as singletons.

The chain joins TRBV6-1 to TRBJ1-1; no firm D call. The receptor was derived from a woman aged 25 to 39 with COVID-19, enrolled during active disease. The sample comprised peripheral blood. This CDR3 is CASSVSQAPLKVNTEAFF. Here the CDR3 DNA reads TGTGCCAGCAGTGTGAGCCAGGCTCCTCTTAAGGTGAACACTGAAGCTTTCTTT.